The subject of this entry is one T cell receptor (beta chain). TCRdb called the RT-PCR reads again in MiXCR, with one record for every CDR3 protein. The sample has hundreds of thousands of distinct CDR3 sequences, around 20% seen once. This entry comes from a study of response to subunit inactivated influenza vaccine. There are 20 residues in the CDR3. Trimming took 1 base from V and 0 from J; bases not matched to a gene: 13. Germline V gene lookup returns CDR1 MGHRA and CDR2 YSYEKL. J is TRBJ2-1 and V is TRBV4-1, with 9 bases fitting TRBD1. The sample in question was PBMCs from blood, obtained 5 to 6 days after vaccination. This clonotype was obtained from a man aged 50 to 60 who received an inactivated influenza vaccine. DNA of the CDR3: TGCGCCAGCAGCCAAGTGACGACAGGGGGGAAACTGAGCTCCTACAATGAGCAGTTCTTC. Protein product: CASSQVTTGGKLSSYNEQFF.